The TCR beta chain described here comes from a study of blood T cell repertoires in COVID-19. Across the whole study: The United States, Italy and Spain provided the acute and convalescent COVID-19 samples. T cells, B-cell-depleted T cells, or PBMCs provided the cDNA or gDNA that served as material.

Produced via immunoSEQ multiplex PCR; TCRdb's table is partial and in-frame only. The data contain 150,000 to 200,000 clones, 60% to 80% of them singletons. The germline V gene encodes CDR1 MDHEN and CDR2 SYDVKM. This CDR3 has 19 amino acids. After removal of 5 bases from V and 0 bases from J, the junction contained 13 bases not matched to a gene. The chain employs TRBV28 and TRBJ2-7, with 13 positions matching TRBD2. The clonotype was recovered from a man between 60 and 75 years old with active or convalescent COVID-19. Material: peripheral blood. Written as DNA, the CDR3 is TGTGCCAGCAGTGTGATAGGACTAGCGGGAGACGGTGTCTCCTACGAGCAGTACTTC. Residues: CASSVIGLAGDGVSYEQYF.